A single T cell receptor (beta chain) is shown here with its context. Its antigen is unknown. CDR3 length: 13 residues. Trimming pared 0 bases from V and 8 bases from J, leaving 7 bases between. The germline V gene has CDR1 LNHNV and CDR2 YYDKDF (reference sequence). The protocol was immunoSEQ multiplex PCR, while the TCRdb copy is restricted to in-frame clones and leaves out a portion. The profile shows some 84,000 clones, roughly 89% of them singletons. These data belong to a study of PD-1 blockade in classical Hodgkin lymphoma. Study findings and constraints: Patients with a complete response exhibited baseline diversity comparable to newly diagnosed patients. Reasons behind the repertoire differences stay unclear, perhaps disease activity or earlier therapy. CD4+ but not CD8+ TCR diversity rose significantly by C4D1.

Brentuximab vedotin exposure varied, and every patient relapsed after autologous stem cell transplantation. This specimen was peripheral blood mononuclear cells (PBMCs), taken at baseline. This sequence was found in a human donor with classical Hodgkin lymphoma. This rearrangement joins TRBV15 to TRBJ2-2; weak D call: TRBD1 (5 bases). Here the CDR3 reads CATSRDAGGELFF. The CDR3, as DNA: TGTGCCACCAGCAGAGATGCAGGGGGGGAGCTGTTTTTT.